This T cell receptor beta chain was identified in a study of T cells after yellow fever vaccination. As TCR cDNA was made by 5'RACE template switching, a universal primer site and UMIs were added. TCRdb itself ran the 5' RACE reads through MiXCR, one entry per CDR3 protein. In the table there are hundreds of thousands of distinct CDR3 sequences, about a fifth of which are singletons. Points from the study as a whole: Though it reached lower strength, the secondary response hit its peak faster, day 5 versus 15. Of the clonotypes, a small share occurred in both CD4 and CD8 compartments. Sorted repertoires could include abundant contaminating clonotypes from bulk cells.

This clonotype was observed a few times. Its antigen is unidentified. Sequenced here: PBMCs, sampled roughly 20 days after the first yellow fever vaccination. The TCR originated in a man between 18 and 29 years old who received the YFV17D yellow fever vaccine.

CDR3 region: CASSYSGSIRGETQYF. The CDR3 coding sequence is TGTGCCAGCAGTTACTCCGGGAGTATCAGGGGAGAGACCCAGTACTTC. This chain joins TRBV6-5 and TRBJ2-5; D may match TRBD1 or TRBD2 (6 bases each). The CDR3 has 16 residues. The V and J ends lost 0 bases and 4 bases respectively, with 15 bases between them. Germline V lookup: CDR1 MNHEY, CDR2 SVGAGI.